Following are 23 T cell receptor beta chains from one sample sequenced in a study of cytomegalovirus exposure and HLA in healthy donors. Primers: 60 Vbeta forward and 13 Jbeta reverse. The table came from immunoSEQ multiplex PCR; TCRdb's copy has only in-frame clones and leaves some out. The table lists approximately 170,000 clones, approximately 81% of them singletons. Sequences were obtained from PBMCs. Every receptor here comes from a young man in good health and CMV-seropositive.

The rearrangement uses TRBV21-1 and TRBJ1-1; the D call TRBD1 from the table was never checked on the DNA. TRBV21-1 is shown as a pseudogene. This CDR3 is 17 amino acids long. CDR3 region: CASSKKSQGQNSTEAFF. The CDR3 nucleotides read TGTGCCAGCAGCAAGAAATCCCAAGGACAGAACTCCACTGAAGCTTTCTTT.

The sample holds one count of this clone. The rearrangement joins TRBV14 to TRBJ2-5, with 13 positions matching TRBD2. Germline assignment: CDR1 SGHDN and CDR2 FVKESK. The CDR3 loop spans 19 amino acids. Losses at the gene ends were 1 base for V and 3 bases for J; bases not matched to a gene: 11. DNA of the CDR3: TGTGCCAGCAGCCAAGTTCCACTAGCGGGAGGGCCGAGAAAAGAGACCCAGTACTTC. Protein sequence: CASSQVPLAGGPRKETQYF.

The rearrangement links TRBV5-1 to TRBJ2-1; TRBD2 matches at 11 bases. Germline CDR1 is SGHRS and CDR2 is YFSETQ. The ends lost 3 bases at V and 8 bases at J; junction bases unmatched: 7. There are 15 residues in the CDR3. The CDR3 loop is CASSSTSGSFYEQFF. The DNA of the CDR3 is TGCGCCAGCAGCTCTACTAGCGGGAGTTTCTATGAGCAGTTCTTC.

This clone was counted between two and nine times. The V gene is TRBV12-5, the J gene TRBJ2-5; 8 bases agree with TRBD1. J lost 5 bases, V lost 1 base, and 3 bases had no gene match. This CDR3 is 14 amino acids long. Germline lookup yields CDR1 LGHNT and CDR2 FRNRAP. The chain's CDR3 is CASGLGTGPETQYF. The CDR3 nucleotides are TGTGCTAGTGGTTTGGGGACAGGGCCGGAGACCCAGTACTTC. The variable domain in full, with the rest retrieved from reference TRBV12-5 and TRBJ2-5, is DARVTQTPRHKVTEMGQEVTMRCQPILGHNTVFWYRQTMMQGLELLAYFRNRAPLDDSGMPKDRFSAEMPDATLATLKIQPSEPRDSAVYFCASGLGTGPETQYFGPGTRLLVL.

The V gene is TRBV7-9, the J gene TRBJ2-1; TRBD2 agrees at 12 bases. CDR1 and CDR2 (germline): SEHNR, FQNEAQ (reference sequence). The CDR3 contains 14 residues. V trimming: 6 bases; J trimming: 7 bases; junction bases outside the gene matches: 4. CDR3 nucleotide sequence: TGTGCCAGCAGAGGACTAGCGGGGCTTAATGAGCAGTTCTTC. This codes for CASRGLAGLNEQFF.

V and J are TRBV7-2 and TRBJ1-2; 9 bases are a match to TRBD1. The J segment lost 6 bases and the V segment lost 4 bases, leaving 12 bases of the junction unmatched. Germline V gives CDR1 SGHTA, CDR2 FQGNSA. CDR3 length: 16 residues. The CDR3 region is CASSSRLRDRANGYTF. The CDR3 coding sequence is TGTGCCAGCAGCTCTCGACTTCGGGACAGGGCAAATGGCTACACCTTC.

The chain carries TRBV4-1 and TRBJ2-7; D is undetermined. V was clipped by 1 base and J by 5 bases, with 6 bases between them. Germline V CDR1 and CDR2: MGHRA, YSYEKL. The CDR3 is made up of 12 amino acids. CDR3 sequence: CASSQVSDEQYF. The CDR3 DNA follows: TGCGCCAGCAGCCAAGTCTCTGACGAGCAGTACTTC.

The rearrangement uses TRBV6-1 and TRBJ2-3; 8 bases are shared with TRBD2. Germline CDR1 and CDR2: MNHNS and SASEGT. The ends lost 4 bases at V and 0 bases at J; junction bases unmatched: 6. CDR3 size: 16 residues. The CDR3 sequence: CASSGRLAWSTDTQYF. In DNA, the CDR3 is TGTGCCAGCAGTGGGCGACTAGCGTGGAGCACAGATACGCAGTATTTT.

The chain has TRBV27 and TRBJ1-2; 9 nucleotides line up with TRBD1. With 0 bases clipped from V and 4 bases from J, the junction kept 6 bases outside the gene matches. The CDR3 is 16 amino acids. CDR1 and CDR2 (germline): MNHEY, SMNVEV (reference sequence). This CDR3 reads CASSLSWDRVGYGYTF. The CDR3 DNA follows: TGTGCCAGCAGTTTATCTTGGGACAGGGTGGGCTATGGCTACACCTTC.

The gene calls are TRBV7-9 and TRBJ2-1; 7 positions match TRBD2. Germline V gene lookup returns CDR1 SEHNR and CDR2 FQNEAQ (reference sequence). The CDR3 totals 16 residues. V dropped 5 bases and J dropped 4; count of bases not matched to a gene: 11. As DNA, the CDR3 is TGTGCCAGCAGCCTGGGCAGCGGGGCCTCTTACAATGAGCAGTTCTTC. This encodes CASSLGSGASYNEQFF.

This clone was counted once. This chain links TRBV5-1 with TRBJ2-5, with TRBD2 identical over 8 bases. V lost 4 bases and J lost 4; bases outside the gene matches: 15. CDR3 length: 17 amino acids. Germline V lookup: CDR1 SGHRS, CDR2 YFSETQ. CDR3 bases: TGCGCCAGCAGCCGACGGGGGGGCGACATTGAGTTAGAGACCCAGTACTTC. Translating gives CASSRRGGDIELETQYF.

The chain has TRBV11-2 and TRBJ2-7, with TRBD2 matching 8 bases. CDR1 and CDR2 from the germline V gene are SGHAT and FQNNGV. V dropped 1 base and J dropped 4; count of bases not matched to a gene: 9. The CDR3 runs 16 residues. CDR3 DNA: TGTGCCAGCAGCTTAGGAGTAACGGCGGGGGGTTACGAGCAGTACGTC. It codes for CASSLGVTAGGYEQYV.

The chain combines TRBV27 with TRBJ2-1, with 9 bases fitting TRBD2. V was clipped by 6 bases and J by 2 bases; unmatched bases: 8. There are 16 residues in the CDR3. Germline-derived CDR1 and CDR2 are MNHEY and SMNVEV (reference sequence). DNA for the CDR3: TGTGCCAGCAGGACGACTAGCGGAGGGACCTACAATGAGCAGTTCTTC. Translation gives CASRTTSGGTYNEQFF.

This clone was recorded a few times. V is TRBV4-3 and J is TRBJ2-2, with 7 nucleotides matching TRBD1. Germline V lookup: CDR1 LGHNA, CDR2 YSLEER. V trimming: 4 bases; J trimming: 0 bases; junction bases outside the gene matches: 8. This CDR3 region has 17 residues. The CDR3 is CASSPREDRSNTGELFF. The CDR3 nucleotides are TGCGCCAGCAGCCCACGAGAGGACAGGTCGAACACCGGGGAGCTGTTTTTT.

This chain joins TRBV7-2 and TRBJ2-7; TRBD2 agrees at 10 bases. CDR1 is SGHTA and CDR2 is FQGNSA in the germline V gene. V dropped 10 bases and J dropped 0; count of bases not matched to a gene: 9. There are 15 residues in the CDR3. CDR3: CATSPGTSASYEQYF. The CDR3 bases are TGTGCCACCTCCCCCGGGACTAGCGCCTCCTACGAGCAGTACTTC.

The chain combines TRBV19 with TRBJ2-1; 12 bases fit TRBD2. J was trimmed by 3 bases and V by 4 bases; bases with no gene match: 19. The germline CDR1 and CDR2 sequences are LNHDA and SQIVND (reference sequence). The CDR3 runs to 21 residues. The CDR3: CASSNRFGSSSGRVSYNEQFF. The DNA for the CDR3 is TGTGCCAGTAGTAATAGGTTCGGATCTTCTAGCGGGAGGGTGAGCTACAATGAGCAGTTCTTC.

The chain is built from TRBV7-2 and TRBJ2-4; 9 positions match TRBD1. Germline CDR1 and CDR2: SGHTA and FQGNSA. Germline trimming cut 4 bases from V and 1 base from J; bases unmatched to any gene: 8. The CDR3 is made up of 17 amino acids. Here the CDR3 DNA reads TGTGCCAGCAGCTCTCCGGAGACAGGGGGGGCCAAAAACATTCAGTACTTC. This encodes CASSSPETGGAKNIQYF.

CDR3 sequence reads: CATAPDSSYEQYV. In nucleotides, the CDR3 is TGTGCCACCGCTCCCGATAGCTCCTACGAGCAGTACGTC. The rearrangement joins TRBV6-6 to TRBJ2-7; no reliable D call. The CDR3 spans 13 residues. Trimming pared 10 bases from V and 0 bases from J, leaving 13 bases between. The V gene's germline CDR1 is MNHNY and CDR2 SVGAGI (reference sequence).

The V and J genes are TRBV5-1 and TRBJ1-1; D unclear. This CDR3 contains 12 residues. Trimming removed 0 bases from V and 4 bases from J, with 4 bases in between. Looked up from germline, CDR1 is SGHRS and CDR2 is YFSETQ. The CDR3 reads CASSLASTEAFF. The CDR3 DNA is TGCGCCAGCAGCTTGGCGAGCACTGAAGCTTTCTTT.

This clone occurred a few times. The chain employs TRBV4-3 and TRBJ2-7, with D possibly being TRBD1 (6 bases). Germline V gene sequence: CDR1 LGHNA, CDR2 YSLEER. The CDR3 runs 13 residues. Trimming took off 4 bases at V and 2 bases at J, with 9 bases between the two ends. The CDR3 here is CASSRDKTYEQYF. DNA for the CDR3: TGCGCCAGCAGCCGGGACAAAACCTACGAGCAGTACTTC.

The table lists this clone with a count of one. V gene TRBV27 combines with J gene TRBJ2-1; TRBD2 matches 7 bases. The V gene's germline CDR1 is MNHEY and CDR2 SMNVEV (reference sequence). CDR3 length: 12 residues. The ends lost 11 bases at V and 4 bases at J; junction bases unmatched: 5. The CDR3 DNA reads as TGTGCCTCTAGCGGACTATACAATGAGCAGTTCTTC. Translating gives CASSGLYNEQFF.

The rearrangement joins TRBV7-2 to TRBJ2-2, with a tentative D call TRBD2 (5 bases). Germline assignment: CDR1 SGHTA and CDR2 FQGNSA. This CDR3 spans 13 amino acids. Trimming left V 8 bases short and J 1 base short, with 8 bases between. Here the CDR3 DNA reads TGTGCCAGCTCGGGGAGGAACACCGGGGAGCTGTTTTTT. Protein sequence: CASSGRNTGELFF.

The chain uses TRBV7-2 and TRBJ2-7; D is perhaps TRBD1 (6 bases). With 1 base removed from V and 1 base from J, the gap between germline ends came to 8 bases. Germline CDR1 and CDR2: SGHTA and FQGNSA. The CDR3 contains 14 residues. The CDR3 DNA is TGTGCCAGCAGCTTAGGACAGGAGTCCTACGAGCAGTACTTC. Its protein product is CASSLGQESYEQYF.